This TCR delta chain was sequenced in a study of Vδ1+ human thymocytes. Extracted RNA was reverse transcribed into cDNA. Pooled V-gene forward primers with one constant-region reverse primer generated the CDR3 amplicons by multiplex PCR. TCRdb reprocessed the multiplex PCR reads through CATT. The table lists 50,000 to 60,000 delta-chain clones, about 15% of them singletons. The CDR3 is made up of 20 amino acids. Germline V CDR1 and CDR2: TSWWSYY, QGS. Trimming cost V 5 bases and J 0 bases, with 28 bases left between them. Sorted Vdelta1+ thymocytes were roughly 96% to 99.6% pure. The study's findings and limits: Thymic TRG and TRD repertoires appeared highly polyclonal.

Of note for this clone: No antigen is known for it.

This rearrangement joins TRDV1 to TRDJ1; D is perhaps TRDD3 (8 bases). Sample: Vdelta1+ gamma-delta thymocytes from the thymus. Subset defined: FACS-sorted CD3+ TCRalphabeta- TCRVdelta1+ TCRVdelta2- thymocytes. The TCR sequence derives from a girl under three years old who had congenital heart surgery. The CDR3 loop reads CALGSPFLPVLGGNTDKLIF. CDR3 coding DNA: TGTGCTCTTGGGTCTCCTTTCCTACCCGTACTGGGGGGCAACACCGATAAACTCATCTTT.